This TCR beta chain was profiled in a study of CD8 T cells in ankylosing spondylitis. Study-wide findings and caveats: What appeared characteristic of ankylosing spondylitis blood was a TCR beta motif of under 10 highly homologous variants.

Quantitative 5'-RACE with molecular barcodes produced the TCR beta libraries. Using its own MiXCR run on the 5' RACE reads, TCRdb lists one record per CDR3 protein. The table shows around 770,000 distinct CDR3 sequences, with 12% occurring only once. In this sample, this clonotype turned up a few times. Its antigen is as yet unknown. CDR1 and CDR2 from the germline V gene are MNHEY and SVGEGT. With 7 bases clipped from V and 3 bases from J, the junction kept 10 bases outside the gene matches. The CDR3 runs to 16 residues. Source material: blood, either unsorted or a sorted T cell fraction (not recorded which). The sequence was obtained from a male donor with ankylosing spondylitis. The chain employs TRBV6-2 or TRBV6-3 and TRBJ2-3; 10 nucleotides align to TRBD2. This CDR3 is CASNLGSSGRTDTQYF. The DNA of the CDR3 is TGTGCCAGCAACCTAGGTAGTAGCGGGAGGACAGATACGCAGTATTTT.